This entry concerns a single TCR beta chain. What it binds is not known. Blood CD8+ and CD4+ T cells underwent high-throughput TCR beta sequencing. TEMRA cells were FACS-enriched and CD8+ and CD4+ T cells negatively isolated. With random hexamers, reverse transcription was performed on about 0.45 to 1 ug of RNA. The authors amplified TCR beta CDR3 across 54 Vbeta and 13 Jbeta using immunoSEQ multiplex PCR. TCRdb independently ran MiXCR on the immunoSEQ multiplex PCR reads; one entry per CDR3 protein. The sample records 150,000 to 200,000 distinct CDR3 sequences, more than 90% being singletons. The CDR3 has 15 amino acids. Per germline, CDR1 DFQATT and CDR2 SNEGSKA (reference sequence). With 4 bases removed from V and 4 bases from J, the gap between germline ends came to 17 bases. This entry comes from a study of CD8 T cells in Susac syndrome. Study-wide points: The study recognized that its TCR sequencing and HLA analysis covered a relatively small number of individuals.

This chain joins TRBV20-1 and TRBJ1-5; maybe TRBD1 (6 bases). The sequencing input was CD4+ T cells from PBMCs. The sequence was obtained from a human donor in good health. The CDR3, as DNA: TGCAGTGCTAAAGACAGGAGACTTGGGAATCAGCCCCAGCATTTT. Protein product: CSAKDRRLGNQPQHF.